Presented here are 5 T cell receptor beta chains from one specimen sequenced in a study of CD8+ T cells in alopecia areata listed by TCRdb under 2018. What the time point label conveys for this sample: about 4 weeks on oral tofacitinib. Interpreted using the paper, the treatment or condition label stands for: oral pan-JAK inhibitor, 5-10 mg twice daily. The receptor library was made with the immunoSEQ multiplex PCR assay. RNA was extracted from all samples and reverse transcribed into cDNA as template for TCR sequencing. TCRdb carries this immuneACCESS record with in-frame sequences only. Its versions omit some clonotypes, under half of them owing to an unresolved V gene in the studies checked, with the rest unexplained. The sample has 150,000 or so clones on record, approximately 65% of them singletons. The biggest ten clones account for about 0.94% of the sample. Specimen: CD4+ T cells sorted from blood, collected at week 4, from a patient treated with tofacitinib. These receptors all come from a human donor with alopecia areata.

A few counts support this clone. The rearrangement links TRBV14 to TRBJ2-2; 8 bases fit TRBD2. The CDR3 is made up of 15 amino acids. Germline V gene data show CDR1 as SGHDN and CDR2 as FVKESK. After removal of 3 bases from V and 6 bases from J, the junction contained 6 bases not matched to a gene. In DNA form, the CDR3 reads TGTGCCAGCAGCCACGGACTAGCCTCCCCCGGGGAGCTGTTTTTT. Its translation is CASSHGLASPGELFF.

The chain recombines TRBV4-2 with TRBJ2-5, with a possible D match to TRBD1 (6 bases). CDR1 and CDR2 (germline): LGHNA, YNFKEQ. V lost 0 bases and J 5 bases, leaving 16 bases between the germline ends. This CDR3 is built from 16 residues. Here the CDR3 DNA reads TGTGCCAGCAGCCAAGATCATCGGACAGATATCGAGACCCAGTACTTC. It specifies CASSQDHRTDIETQYF.

This clone was counted between two and nine times. CDR3 sequence reads: CASTLVGETQYF. The CDR3 DNA sequence: TGTGCCAGCACCCTAGTGGGAGAGACCCAGTACTTC. V and J are TRBV11-2 and TRBJ2-5; D gene unclear. The CDR3 loop spans 12 amino acids. The V gene's germline CDR1 is SGHAT and CDR2 FQNNGV. V was pared by 7 bases and J by 4 bases, with 10 bases between.

The V and J genes are TRBV4-1 and TRBJ2-5; D is uncertain. V lost 3 bases to trimming and J lost 10 bases, with 9 bases between them. Germline lookup yields CDR1 MGHRA and CDR2 YSYEKL. The CDR3 covers 11 residues. This chain's CDR3 is CASSHESLQYF. In DNA, the CDR3 is TGCGCCAGCAGCCACGAGTCCCTCCAGTACTTC.

In its sample, this clone was seen a few times. This chain uses TRBV14 with TRBJ1-1; 8 nucleotides align to TRBD1. The J segment lost 1 base and the V segment lost 1 base, leaving 2 bases of the junction unmatched. There are 15 residues in the CDR3. Germline V gene data show CDR1 as SGHDN and CDR2 as FVKESK. CDR3 protein: CASSQATGGNTEAFF. The CDR3, as DNA: TGTGCCAGCAGCCAAGCTACAGGGGGGAACACTGAAGCTTTCTTT.